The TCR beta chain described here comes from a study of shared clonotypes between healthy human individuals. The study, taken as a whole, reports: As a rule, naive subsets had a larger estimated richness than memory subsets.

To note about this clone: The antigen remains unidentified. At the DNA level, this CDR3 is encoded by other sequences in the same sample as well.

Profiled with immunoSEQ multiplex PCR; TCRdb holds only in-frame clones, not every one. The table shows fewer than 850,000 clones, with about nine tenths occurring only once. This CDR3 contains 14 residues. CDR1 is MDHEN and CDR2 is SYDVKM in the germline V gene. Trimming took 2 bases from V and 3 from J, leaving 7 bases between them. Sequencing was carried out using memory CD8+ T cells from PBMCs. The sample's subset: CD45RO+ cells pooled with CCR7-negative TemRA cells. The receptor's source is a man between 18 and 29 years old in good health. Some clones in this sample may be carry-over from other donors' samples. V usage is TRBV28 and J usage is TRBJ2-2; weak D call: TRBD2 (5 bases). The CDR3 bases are TGTGCCAGCAGTTTAAGCGGATACACCGGGGAGCTGTTTTTT. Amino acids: CASSLSGYTGELFF. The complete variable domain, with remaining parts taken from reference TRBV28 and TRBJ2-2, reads DVKVTQSSRYLVKRTGEKVFLECVQDMDHENMFWYRQDPGLGLRLIYFSYDVKMKEKGDIPEGYSVSREKKERFSLILESASTNQTSMYLCASSLSGYTGELFFGEGSRLTVL.